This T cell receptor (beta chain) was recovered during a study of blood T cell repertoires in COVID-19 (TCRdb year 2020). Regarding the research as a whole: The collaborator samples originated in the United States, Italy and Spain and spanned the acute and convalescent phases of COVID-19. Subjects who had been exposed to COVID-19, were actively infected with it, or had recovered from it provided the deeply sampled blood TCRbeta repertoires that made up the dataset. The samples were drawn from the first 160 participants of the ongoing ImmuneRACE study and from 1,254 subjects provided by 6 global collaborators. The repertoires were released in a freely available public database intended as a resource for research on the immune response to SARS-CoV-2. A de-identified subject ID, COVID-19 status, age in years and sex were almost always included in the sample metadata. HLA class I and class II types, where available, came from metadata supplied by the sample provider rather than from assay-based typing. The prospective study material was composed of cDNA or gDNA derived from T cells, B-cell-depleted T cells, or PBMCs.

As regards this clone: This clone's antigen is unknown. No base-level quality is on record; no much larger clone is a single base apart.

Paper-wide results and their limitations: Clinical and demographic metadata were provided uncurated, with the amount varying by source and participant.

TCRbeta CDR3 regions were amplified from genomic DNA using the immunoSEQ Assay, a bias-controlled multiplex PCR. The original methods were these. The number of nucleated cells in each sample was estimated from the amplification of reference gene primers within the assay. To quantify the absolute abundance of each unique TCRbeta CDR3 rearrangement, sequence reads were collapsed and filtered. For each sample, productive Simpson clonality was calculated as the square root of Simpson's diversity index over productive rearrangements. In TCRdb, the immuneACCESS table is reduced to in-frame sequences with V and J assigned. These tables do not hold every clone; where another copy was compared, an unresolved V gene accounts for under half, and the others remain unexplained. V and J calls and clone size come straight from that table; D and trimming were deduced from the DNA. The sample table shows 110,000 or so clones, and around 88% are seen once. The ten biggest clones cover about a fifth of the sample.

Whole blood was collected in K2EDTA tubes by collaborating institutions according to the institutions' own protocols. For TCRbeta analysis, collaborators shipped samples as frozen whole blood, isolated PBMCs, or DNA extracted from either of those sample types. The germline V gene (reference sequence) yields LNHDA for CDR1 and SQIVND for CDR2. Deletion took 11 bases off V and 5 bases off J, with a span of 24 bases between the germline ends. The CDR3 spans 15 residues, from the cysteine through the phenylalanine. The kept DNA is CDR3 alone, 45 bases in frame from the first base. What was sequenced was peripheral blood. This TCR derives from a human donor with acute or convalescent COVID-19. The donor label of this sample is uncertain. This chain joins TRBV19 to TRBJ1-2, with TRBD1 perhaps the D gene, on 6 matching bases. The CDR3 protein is CASLPGGANTYGYTF. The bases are TGTGCCTCCCTTCCGGGGGGGGCCAATACTTATGGCTACACCTTC.